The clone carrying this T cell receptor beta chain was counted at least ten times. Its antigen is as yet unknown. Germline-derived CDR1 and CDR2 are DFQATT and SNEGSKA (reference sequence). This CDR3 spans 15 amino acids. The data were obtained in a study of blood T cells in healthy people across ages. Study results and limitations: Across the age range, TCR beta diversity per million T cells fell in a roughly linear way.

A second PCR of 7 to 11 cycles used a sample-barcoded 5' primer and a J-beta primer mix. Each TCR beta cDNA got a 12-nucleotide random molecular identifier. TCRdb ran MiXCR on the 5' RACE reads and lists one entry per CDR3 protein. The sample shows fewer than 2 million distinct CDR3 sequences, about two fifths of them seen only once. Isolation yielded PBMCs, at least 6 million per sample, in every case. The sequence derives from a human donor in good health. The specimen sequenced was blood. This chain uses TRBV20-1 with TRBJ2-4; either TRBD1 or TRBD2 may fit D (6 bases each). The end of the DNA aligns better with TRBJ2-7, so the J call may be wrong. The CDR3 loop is CSADAGPGDFGEQYF. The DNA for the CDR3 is TGCAGTGCGGATGCGGGGCCAGGGGATTTCGGCGAGCAGTACTTC.